The following is a T cell receptor (beta chain) sequence with its context. Its cognate antigen is unknown. This sample stems from a study of long-term antiretroviral therapy in people with HIV. Study-level findings and limits: Blood obtained between the mid-2000s and the late 2010s may reflect older ART regimens. HIV repertoire CDR3 lengths ranged less widely than those of controls. ART adherence was not documented, and neither viral resistance nor therapy changes had any data.

Germline V gives CDR1 SGDLS, CDR2 YYNGEE. CDR3 size: 15 residues. V lost 0 bases to trimming and J lost 5 bases, with 12 bases between them. Survey level was the resolution at which the v3.0 immunoSEQ assay ran. Sequencing efforts were directed toward roughly 40,000-55,000 T-cell genomes per sample. Data came from immunoSEQ multiplex PCR; TCRdb stores just in-frame clones and leaves some out. The sample comprises under 45,000 clones, over 80% of which are singletons, and 5.5% to 8% rests with the top ten. This chain joins TRBV9 and TRBJ1-5; TRBD1 might be the D (6 bases). The sequencing used unsorted PBMCs, collected 1 year after starting antiretroviral therapy. The receptor comes from a man in his late teens or twenties with HIV. CDR3 sequence: CASSVGPGEYQPQHF. DNA of the CDR3: TGTGCCAGCAGCGTAGGCCCAGGGGAATATCAGCCCCAGCATTTT. Using reference TRBV9 and TRBJ1-5 for the parts outside the CDR3, the full variable domain is DSGVTQTPKHLITATGQRVTLRCSPRSGDLSVYWYQQSLDQGLQFLIQYYNGEERAKGNILERFSAQQFPDLHSELNLSSLELGDSALYFCASSVGPGEYQPQHFGDGTRLSIL.